One sample yielded the 28 T cell receptor beta chains listed below, sequenced in a study of CD8 T cells in ankylosing spondylitis. MiXCR, applied by TCRdb to the 5' RACE reads, yields one record per CDR3 protein. The sample carries tens of thousands of distinct CDR3 sequences, roughly 5.2% recorded once. Sequencing was carried out using blood, either unsorted or a sorted T cell fraction (not recorded which). The receptors stem from a male donor with ankylosing spondylitis or in good health (not recorded which).

This clonotype was seen repeatedly, ten times or more. CDR3 sequence reads: CASSLAGGEAFF. For the CDR3, the DNA is TGTGCCAGCAGCTTAGCGGGAGGTGAAGCTTTCTTT. This sequence joins TRBV7-8 and TRBJ1-1; D remains ambiguous. The V and J ends lost 0 bases and 7 bases respectively, with 6 bases between them. The length of the CDR3 is 12 residues. Germline CDR1 and CDR2: SGHVS and FQNEAQ.

In its sample, this clonotype was seen many times. CDR3 sequence reads: CASSEGGGTQETQYF. CDR3 nucleotide sequence: TGTGCCAGCAGCGAGGGGGGGGGGACACAAGAGACCCAGTACTTC. The V gene is TRBV9, the J gene TRBJ2-5; tentative D call: TRBD2 (7 bases). This CDR3 has 15 amino acids. V was pared by 3 bases and J by 2 bases, with 14 bases between. The germline CDR1 and CDR2 sequences are SGDLS and YYNGEE.

This clonotype was seen many times. V gene TRBV12-3 or TRBV12-4 combines with J gene TRBJ1-5, with a tentative D call TRBD1 (5 bases). There are 15 residues in the CDR3. Trimming stripped 2 bases from V and 2 bases from J, with 10 bases between. The CDR3 DNA reads TGTGCCAGCAGTTTACGTCAGGGCGGCAATCAGCCCCAGCATTTT. Its translation is CASSLRQGGNQPQHF.

This clonotype showed up many times. The V and J genes are TRBV2 and TRBJ1-5; unclear D gene. V was clipped by 1 base and J by 7 bases, with 11 bases between them. CDR3 length equals 14 residues. CDR1 and CDR2 from the germline V gene are SNHLY and FYNNEI. The CDR3 sequence: CASSEEVLYQPQHF. The DNA of the CDR3 is TGTGCCAGCAGTGAAGAGGTCCTATACCAGCCCCAGCATTTT.

This clonotype appeared many times. The chain has TRBV5-1 and TRBJ1-2; D gene ambiguous. The length of the CDR3 is 13 residues. Trimming removed 0 bases from V and 7 bases from J, with 10 bases in between. Per the germline V gene, CDR1 is SGHRS and CDR2 is YFSETQ. The CDR3 protein is CASSLDSGLGYTF. The CDR3 DNA follows: TGCGCCAGCAGCTTGGACTCGGGTCTTGGCTACACCTTC.

The V and J genes are TRBV7-2 and TRBJ2-7, with TRBD1 matching over 8 bases. V trimming: 1 base; J trimming: 6 bases; junction bases outside the gene matches: 2. Germline V gene sequence: CDR1 SGHTA, CDR2 FQGNSA. The CDR3 runs to 13 residues. The CDR3 spells CASSLGTGFEQYF. The CDR3 nucleotides are TGTGCCAGCAGCTTAGGGACAGGGTTCGAGCAGTACTTC.

In its sample, this clonotype was seen many times. The V call is TRBV5-1, the J call TRBJ1-2, with no clear D. V was trimmed by 0 bases and J by 0 bases, leaving 9 bases between them. Germline CDR1 is SGHRS and CDR2 is YFSETQ. The CDR3 loop spans 15 amino acids. The CDR3 bases are TGCGCCAGCAGCTTGGCCGGGCGGACTAACTATGGCTACACCTTC. Translation: CASSLAGRTNYGYTF.

Many counts were recorded for this clonotype. The chain carries TRBV5-1 and TRBJ2-1, with D perhaps matching TRBD1 (5 bases). Germline CDR1 and CDR2: SGHRS and YFSETQ. The length of the CDR3 is 14 residues. Trimming pared 4 bases from V and 3 bases from J, leaving 11 bases between. The CDR3 bases are TGCGCCAGCAGCCAGACAGACTTCTACAATGAGCAGTTCTTC. Protein sequence: CASSQTDFYNEQFF.

This clonotype was seen many times. The J gene is TRBJ2-1, the V gene TRBV2; 8 bases agree with TRBD1. CDR3 size: 16 residues. Losses at the gene ends were 8 bases for V and 9 bases for J; bases not matched to a gene: 18. The germline V gene has CDR1 SNHLY and CDR2 FYNNEI. The CDR3 coding sequence is TGTGCCAGCCCGTGGGGCCGCGGACAGGGAGATATTGAGCAGTTCTTC. It is translated as CASPWGRGQGDIEQFF.

The table lists this clonotype with many counts. J is TRBJ2-3 and V is TRBV10-3; 8 bases match TRBD2. Germline CDR1 is ENHRY and CDR2 is SYGVKD. The ends lost 8 bases at V and 6 bases at J; junction bases unmatched: 13. The CDR3 runs to 15 residues. The CDR3 coding sequence is TGTGCCATCTCTCTTGGTTCGGGGGGGCACGATACGCAGTATTTT. The encoded protein is CAISLGSGGHDTQYF.

This clonotype was picked up many times. The chain carries TRBV7-2 and TRBJ2-7, with 8 bases matching TRBD1. The CDR3 contains 14 residues. Trimming at V came to 3 bases and at J to 1 base, leaving 2 bases not matched to a gene. CDR1 and CDR2 (germline): SGHTA, FQGNSA. CDR3 region: CASSFTGGSYEQYF. The CDR3 nucleotides are TGTGCCAGCAGCTTCACAGGGGGTTCCTACGAGCAGTACTTC.

This clonotype was seen many times. This chain connects TRBV5-1 to TRBJ2-5; D is unresolved. The CDR3 is made up of 15 amino acids. Trimming left V 1 base short and J 2 bases short, with 12 bases between. CDR1 and CDR2 from the germline V gene are SGHRS and YFSETQ. Here the CDR3 DNA reads TGCGCCAGCAGCTTGTCGAAGGGTGTACAAGAGACCCAGTACTTC. Translated, it gives CASSLSKGVQETQYF.

In its sample, this clonotype was seen many times. This chain uses TRBV24-1 with TRBJ2-3, with TRBD1 identical over 8 bases. J was trimmed by 6 bases and V by 2 bases; bases with no gene match: 3. CDR3 size: 14 residues. Germline V gene sequence: CDR1 KGHDR, CDR2 SFDVKD. In nucleotides, the CDR3 is TGTGCCACCAGTGATTCTTACAGGGGGGATACGCAGTATTTT. This codes for CATSDSYRGDTQYF.

This clonotype appeared many times. Sequence at one end of the junction differs from germline and may be a read error. The chain's CDR3 is CASSPSGGANTGELFF. The DNA for the CDR3 is TGTGCTAGCAGCCCTAGCGGGGGCGCAAACACCGGGGAGCTGTTTTTT. The chain combines TRBV7-7 with TRBJ2-2; TRBD2 agrees at 10 bases. This CDR3 spans 16 amino acids. Germline CDR1 reads SSHAT; CDR2 reads FNYEAQ (reference sequence).

This clonotype was counted ten times or more. The chain employs TRBV29-1 and TRBJ2-7; D gene unclear. Germline-derived CDR1 and CDR2 are SQVTM and ANQGSEA. The CDR3 contains 12 residues. The germline V and J ends were trimmed by 1 base and 2 bases, with 6 bases remaining between them. The CDR3 protein is CSVEGVPYEQYF. In DNA, the CDR3 is TGCAGCGTTGAAGGGGTTCCCTACGAGCAGTACTTC.

This clonotype was seen ten or more times. The gene calls are TRBV7-8 and TRBJ1-5; D gene ambiguous. Trimming took 2 bases from V and 10 from J, leaving 12 bases between them. Germline V gene lookup returns CDR1 SGHVS and CDR2 FQNEAQ. The CDR3 extends over 13 amino acids. The CDR3 protein is CASSLFGGSPQHF. DNA of the CDR3: TGTGCCAGCAGCTTATTCGGCGGATCACCCCAGCATTTT.

This clonotype was counted at least ten times. V and J are TRBV29-1 and TRBJ1-6, with TRBD1 matching 8 bases. This CDR3 is 13 amino acids long. In germline, CDR1 is SQVTM, CDR2 ANQGSEA. V was clipped by 4 bases and J by 7 bases; unmatched bases: 3. The CDR3 DNA reads as TGCAGCGTTGTGACAGGGGTAAATTCACCCCTCCACTTT. Residues: CSVVTGVNSPLHF. The whole variable domain, remainder taken from reference TRBV29-1 and TRBJ1-6, is SAVISQKPSRDICQRGTSLTIQCQVDSQVTMMFWYRQQPGQSLTLIATANQGSEATYESGFVIDKFPISRPNLTFSTLTVSNMSPEDSSIYLCSVVTGVNSPLHFGNGTRLTVT.

This clonotype was seen many times. The chain joins TRBV5-1 to TRBJ2-1, with 8 nucleotides matching TRBD2. From germline, CDR1 is SGHRS and CDR2 YFSETQ. This CDR3 spans 16 amino acids. The J segment lost 7 bases and the V segment lost 0 bases, leaving 9 bases of the junction unmatched. Written as DNA, the CDR3 is TGCGCCAGCAGCTTGGCCGGGGGTAGCGGGGTAAATGAGCAGTTCTTC. Amino acid sequence: CASSLAGGSGVNEQFF. Variable domain in full (rest from reference TRBV5-1 and TRBJ2-1): KAGVTQTPRYLIKTRGQQVTLSCSPISGHRSVSWYQQTPGQGLQFLFEYFSETQRNKGNFPGRFSGRQFSNSRSEMNVSTLELGDSALYLCASSLAGGSGVNEQFFGPGTRLTVL.

This clonotype was seen ten or more times. The genes are TRBV6-1 and TRBJ1-1; D is uncertain. The CDR3 runs to 14 residues. Trimming took 6 bases from V and 5 from J, leaving 16 bases between them. Germline assignment: CDR1 MNHNS and CDR2 SASEGT. CDR3 residues: CASSRALRRTEAFF. CDR3 sequence (DNA): TGTGCCAGCAGCCGAGCTCTGAGACGAACTGAAGCTTTCTTT.

There are many counts of this clonotype. The rearrangement links TRBV5-6 to TRBJ2-1; the match to TRBD1 covers 7 bases. Germline CDR1 reads SGHDT; CDR2 reads YYEEEE. The V segment lost 5 bases and the J segment 6 bases; nucleotides outside the gene matches: 11. The CDR3 spans 15 residues. CDR3 sequence reads: CASSTGTVGPNEQFF. The CDR3 DNA sequence: TGTGCCAGCAGTACCGGGACAGTCGGACCCAATGAGCAGTTCTTC. Based on the CDR3 plus reference TRBV5-6 and TRBJ2-1, the full variable domain is DAGVTQSPTHLIKTRGQQVTLRCSPKSGHDTVSWYQQALGQGPQFIFQYYEEEERQRGNFPDRFSGHQFPNYSSELNVNALLLGDSALYLCASSTGTVGPNEQFFGPGTRLTVL.

This clonotype was counted many times. The gene calls are TRBV11-1 and TRBJ2-2, with D unclear. The V and J ends lost 4 bases and 2 bases respectively, with 8 bases between them. CDR1 and CDR2 from the germline V gene are SGHAT and FQDESV (reference sequence). CDR3 length: 14 amino acids. The CDR3 DNA sequence: TGTGCCAGCAGCTCCACCATAAACACCGGGGAGCTGTTTTTT. Amino acids: CASSSTINTGELFF.

At least ten counts were recorded for this clonotype. The rearrangement uses TRBV28 and TRBJ2-5; possibly TRBD2 for D (6 bases). This CDR3 is 15 amino acids long. Germline CDR1 reads MDHEN; CDR2 reads SYDVKM. V shed 1 base and J shed 4 bases, with 13 bases lying between them. Here the CDR3 reads CASSLSQGGGETQYF. CDR3 bases: TGTGCCAGCAGTTTATCCCAGGGAGGTGGAGAGACCCAGTACTTC.

This rearrangement joins TRBV20-1 to TRBJ2-3, with D maybe TRBD2 (7 bases). The CDR3 contains 12 residues. The V gene's germline CDR1 is DFQATT and CDR2 SNEGSKA (reference sequence). CDR3 coding DNA: TGCAGCTGGGGGGGGGCAATAGATACGCAGTATTTT. Translating gives CSWGGAIDTQYF.

This clonotype was recorded many times. The chain recombines TRBV20-1 with TRBJ1-5; D might be TRBD1 (6 bases). V was pared by 5 bases and J by 3 bases, with 11 bases between. The germline V gene has CDR1 DFQATT and CDR2 SNEGSKA (reference sequence). The CDR3 has 13 residues. The CDR3 sequence is CSAAGVLNQPQHF. The CDR3 nucleotides read TGCAGTGCTGCAGGGGTGCTCAATCAGCCCCAGCATTTT.

The sample holds many counts of this clonotype. V and J are TRBV11-2 and TRBJ2-7; D call uncertain. The V and J ends lost 5 bases and 6 bases respectively, with 17 bases between them. The CDR3 has 14 amino acids. Germline lookup yields CDR1 SGHAT and CDR2 FQNNGV. CDR3 region: CASSPTLRQAEQYF. The CDR3 nucleotides are TGTGCCAGCAGCCCGACCCTCCGGCAAGCCGAGCAGTACTTC.

In its sample, this clonotype was seen many times. The chain carries TRBV5-6 and TRBJ2-4; the D gene is possibly TRBD2 (5 bases). CDR1 SGHDT and CDR2 YYEEEE come from the germline V gene. The CDR3 spans 12 residues. Trimming took off 4 bases at V and 6 bases at J, with 8 bases between the two ends. The CDR3, as DNA: TGTGCCAGCAGCCTTCGGGGAAACATTCAGTACTTC. Translated: CASSLRGNIQYF.

The table lists this clonotype with many counts. The rearrangement uses TRBV20-1 and TRBJ2-7; D is tentatively TRBD1 or TRBD2 (7 bases each). The CDR3 spans 15 residues. Trimming left V 3 bases short and J 3 bases short, with 18 bases between. Per the germline V gene, CDR1 is DFQATT and CDR2 is SNEGSKA (reference sequence). The CDR3, as DNA: TGCAGTGCTAGGGAACCGACAGGGAGGGACTACGAGCAGTACTTC. The encoded protein is CSAREPTGRDYEQYF.

The sample holds many counts of this clonotype. The V gene is TRBV7-9, the J gene TRBJ2-1, with TRBD1 matching 10 bases. V lost 1 base and J lost 7; bases outside the gene matches: 7. Germline V lookup: CDR1 SEHNR, CDR2 FQNEAQ (reference sequence). The CDR3 covers 16 residues. DNA of the CDR3: TGTGCCAGCAGCTTAGGGACCGGGACAGGGGTGAATGAGCAGTTCTTC. Amino acid sequence: CASSLGTGTGVNEQFF.